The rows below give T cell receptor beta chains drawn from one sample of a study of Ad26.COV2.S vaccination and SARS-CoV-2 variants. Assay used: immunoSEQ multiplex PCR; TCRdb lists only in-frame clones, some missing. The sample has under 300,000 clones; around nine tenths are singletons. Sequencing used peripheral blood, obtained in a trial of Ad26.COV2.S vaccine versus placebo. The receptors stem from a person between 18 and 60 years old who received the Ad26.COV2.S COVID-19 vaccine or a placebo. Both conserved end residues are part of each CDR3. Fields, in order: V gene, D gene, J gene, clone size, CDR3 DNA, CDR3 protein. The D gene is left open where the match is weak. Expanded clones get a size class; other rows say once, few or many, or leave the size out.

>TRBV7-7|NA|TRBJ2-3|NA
TGTGCCAGCAGCTTAAATCCTGGAGGAACAGATACGCAGTATTTT
CASSLNPGGTDTQYF
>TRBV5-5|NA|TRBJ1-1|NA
TGTGCCAGCAGCCCCCGGGAGGATCGAACCAACACTGAAGCTTTCTTT
CASSPREDRTNTEAFF
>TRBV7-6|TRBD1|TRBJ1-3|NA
TGTGCCAGCAGTTCCACACAGGGGGCACGCGGAAACACCATATATTTT
CASSSTQGARGNTIYF
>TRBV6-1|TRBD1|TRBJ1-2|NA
TGTGCCAGCAGTGGAACCGGGACAGGGACCCTCCAAGGCTACACCTTC
CASSGTGTGTLQGYTF
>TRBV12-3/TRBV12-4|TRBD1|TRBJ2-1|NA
TGTGCCAGCAGTTTCGGACAGGCAACCGGCTTGTTCTTC
CASSFGQATGLFF
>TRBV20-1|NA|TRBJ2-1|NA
TGCAGTGCTAACCGTCTGAATGAGCAGTTCTTC
CSANRLNEQFF
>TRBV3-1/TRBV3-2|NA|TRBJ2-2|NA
TGTGCCAGCAGCCAAGGACATTCGCCCGTGAGCACCGGGGAGCTGTTTTTT
CASSQGHSPVSTGELFF
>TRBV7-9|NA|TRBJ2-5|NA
TGTGCCAGCAGCACCCAGGGGCACCAAGAGACCCAGTACTTC
CASSTQGHQETQYF
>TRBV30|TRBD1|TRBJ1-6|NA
TGTGCCTGGAGGGGTATCAGGGGGCGGTCAGATTCACCCCTCCACTTT
CAWRGIRGRSDSPLHF
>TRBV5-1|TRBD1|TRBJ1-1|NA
TGCGCCAGCAGCTTGGACAGGGGGCGCGACGAAGCTTTCTTT
CASSLDRGRDEAFF
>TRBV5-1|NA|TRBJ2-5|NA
TGCGCCAGCAGCGTTTTTCGGGGGACGGAGACCCAGTACTTC
CASSVFRGTETQYF
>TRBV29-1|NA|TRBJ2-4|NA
TGCAGCGTTGATGGTGGGGAAAACATTCAGTACTTC
CSVDGGENIQYF
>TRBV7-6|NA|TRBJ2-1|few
TGTGCCAGCAGCTTAATGTCGAGGACCTCCTACAATGAGCAGTTCTTC
CASSLMSRTSYNEQFF
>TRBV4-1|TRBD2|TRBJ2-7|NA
TGCGCCAGCACACGACTAGCGGGGATCTCCTACGAGCAGTACTTC
CASTRLAGISYEQYF
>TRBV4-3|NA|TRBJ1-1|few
TGCGCCAGCAGCCCTATAGGGGGGCTGAACACTGAAGCTTTCTTT
CASSPIGGLNTEAFF
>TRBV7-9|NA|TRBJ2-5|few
TGTGCCAGCAGCGTCTCCGGGGTTTCCCAAGAGACCCAGTACTTC
CASSVSGVSQETQYF
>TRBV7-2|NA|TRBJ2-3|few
TGTGCCAGCAGCTGGGGACTCACGGCTCCGCAGTATTTT
CASSWGLTAPQYF
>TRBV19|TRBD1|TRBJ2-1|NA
TGTGCCAGTAGTGTCCAGGGGGCCTACAATGAGCAGTTCTTC
CASSVQGAYNEQFF
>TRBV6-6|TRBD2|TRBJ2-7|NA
TGTGCCAGCAGTCCTATAGCGGGACTAGGCCCCTACGAGCAGTACTTC
CASSPIAGLGPYEQYF
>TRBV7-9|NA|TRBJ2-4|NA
TGTGCCAGCAGCTTAGGATGGCGCGGACCTTCCCTAGCCAAAAACATTCAGTACTTC
CASSLGWRGPSLAKNIQYF
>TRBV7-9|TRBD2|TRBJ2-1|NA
TGTGCCAGCAGGCCCGAACTAGCGGGAGGGCATATCGAGCAGTTCTTC
CASRPELAGGHIEQFF
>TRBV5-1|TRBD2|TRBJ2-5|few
TGCGCCACACGGACTAGCGGGGATACTCAGGGGGAGACCCAGTACTTC
CATRTSGDTQGETQYF
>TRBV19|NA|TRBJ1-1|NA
TGTGCCAGTAGTATAATGGGAAGGTCTAGAGCTTTCTTT
CASSIMGRSRAFF
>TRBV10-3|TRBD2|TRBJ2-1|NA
TGTGCCATCAGTGAGTCTAGCGGGAGGCTCACAGGTGATGAGCAGTTCTTC
CAISESSGRLTGDEQFF
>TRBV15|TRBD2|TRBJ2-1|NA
TGTGCCACCAGCAACGGACTAGACCCCTACAATGAGCAGTTCTTC
CATSNGLDPYNEQFF
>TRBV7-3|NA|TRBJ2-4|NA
TGTGCCAGCAGCTTAACCGGGCGGAACATTCAGTACTTC
CASSLTGRNIQYF
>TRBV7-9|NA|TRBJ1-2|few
TGTGCCAGCAGCTCCATCGCGGCCTATGGCTACACCTTC
CASSSIAAYGYTF
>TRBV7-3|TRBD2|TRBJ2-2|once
TGTGCCAGCAGCCCCGGACTAGCGGGAGGTCCCGGGGAGCTGTTTTTT
CASSPGLAGGPGELFF
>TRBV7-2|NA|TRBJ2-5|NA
TGTGCCAGCAGCATTGGACGGAAAGAGACCCAGTACTTC
CASSIGRKETQYF
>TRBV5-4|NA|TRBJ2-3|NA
TGTGCCAGCAGCACCGACCAGAGGCCCACCGATACGCAGTATTTT
CASSTDQRPTDTQYF
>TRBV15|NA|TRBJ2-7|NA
TGTGCCACCAGCTCCGGCAAGTCCTACGAGCAGTACTTC
CATSSGKSYEQYF
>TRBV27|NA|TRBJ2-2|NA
TGTGCCAGCAGTTTTTCGGGTAACACCGGGGAGCTGTTTTTT
CASSFSGNTGELFF
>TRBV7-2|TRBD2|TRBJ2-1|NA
TGTGCCAGCAGCCCCCCGGGACTAGCGGGACACGGAGAGCAGTTCTTC
CASSPPGLAGHGEQFF
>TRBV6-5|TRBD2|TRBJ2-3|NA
TGTGCCAGCCGGCGAGCGGGAGGCCCCACAGATACGCAGTATTTT
CASRRAGGPTDTQYF
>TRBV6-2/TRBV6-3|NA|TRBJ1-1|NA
TGTGCCAGCAGCCGCACAGCGTTCACTGAAGCTTTCTTT
CASSRTAFTEAFF
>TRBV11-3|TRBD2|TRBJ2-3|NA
TGTGCCAGCAGTCAAAGGGGGGCTAGCGGGTACACAGATACGCAGTATTTT
CASSQRGASGYTDTQYF
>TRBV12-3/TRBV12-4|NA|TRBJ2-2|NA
TGTGCCAGCAGTTTTCATAACACCGGGGAGCTGTTTTTT
CASSFHNTGELFF
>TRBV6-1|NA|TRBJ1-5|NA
TGTGCCAGCAGTGAGCCCCTAGGGTGGGGATGGGATAGCAATCAGCCCCAGCATTTT
CASSEPLGWGWDSNQPQHF
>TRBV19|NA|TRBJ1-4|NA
TGTGCCAGTAGTTTCTGGTTCGGGGATGAAAAACTGTTTTTT
CASSFWFGDEKLFF
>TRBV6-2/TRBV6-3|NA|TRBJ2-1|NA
TGTGCCAGCAGTTACGGGGCCACTAGTGAGCAGTTCTTC
CASSYGATSEQFF
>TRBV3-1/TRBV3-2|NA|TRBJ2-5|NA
TGTGCCAGCAGCCAAGAGTTAGGGGCCGAGACCCAGTACTTC
CASSQELGAETQYF
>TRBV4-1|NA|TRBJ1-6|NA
TGCGCCAGCAGCTATAGGCCCGGCTTCGTCCGCTCCCGTCCACCCCTCCACTTT
CASSYRPGFVRSRPPLHF
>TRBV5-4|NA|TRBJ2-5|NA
TGTGCCAGCAGCTCCGGGACTCAAGAGACCCAGTACTTC
CASSSGTQETQYF
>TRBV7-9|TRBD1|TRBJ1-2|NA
TGTGCCAGCAGCCTTCGTGGGGACAGAGACTATGGCTACACCTTC
CASSLRGDRDYGYTF
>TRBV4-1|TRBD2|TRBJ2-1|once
TGCGCCAGCAGCCCTAGGACTAGCGCGGCCTACAATGAGCAGTTCTTC
CASSPRTSAAYNEQFF
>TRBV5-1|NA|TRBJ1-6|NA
TGCGCCAGCGCCCCCCGGACAGACTATAATTCACCCCTCCACTTT
CASAPRTDYNSPLHF
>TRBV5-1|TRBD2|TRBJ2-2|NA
TGCGCCAGCAGCGAGGGACTAGCGGGAAGGGGCACCGGGGAGCTGTTTTTT
CASSEGLAGRGTGELFF
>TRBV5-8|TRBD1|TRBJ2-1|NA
TGTGCCAGCAGCTCAGTTCTGGACAGGGGTGGTCATGAGCAGTTCTTC
CASSSVLDRGGHEQFF
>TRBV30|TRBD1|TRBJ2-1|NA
TGTGCCTGGAGTGTAGGGGGCCAACCCCATGAGCAGTTCTTC
CAWSVGGQPHEQFF
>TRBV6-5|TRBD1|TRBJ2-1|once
TGTGCCAGCAGCTCCGACAGGGGCTCCTACAATGAGCAGTTCTTC
CASSSDRGSYNEQFF
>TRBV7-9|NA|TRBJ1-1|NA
TGTGCCAGCAGTTTGACCGGGCTTGAAGCTTTCTTT
CASSLTGLEAFF